This T cell receptor beta chain was sequenced during a study of quantifying T cell responses using KT2 cells. Study-level information: Reverse transcription used primers in the TCR alpha and beta constant regions.

This CDR3 is built from 12 residues. Per germline, CDR1 DFQATT and CDR2 SNEGSKA (reference sequence). The V segment lost 3 bases and the J segment 10 bases; nucleotides outside the gene matches: 8. An oligo carrying a UMI was ligated to the cDNA 3' end. An equimolar mix of RC1.1 and RC1.2 primed the beta chain across TRBC1 and TRBC2. TCR alpha and beta chains were handled separately starting at the second PCR. TCRdb called the UMI-ligation and nested PCR reads again in MiXCR, with one record for every CDR3 protein. The sample includes over 35,000 distinct CDR3 sequences, about a sixth of them seen just once. This clonotype appeared a few times.

V gene TRBV20-1 combines with J gene TRBJ1-2; 7 nucleotides match TRBD1. The specimen sequenced was PBMCs spiked with cells of the T cell clone KT2. This TCR was sampled from a human donor. This CDR3 reads CSASWDSTVYTF. In nucleotides, the CDR3 is TGCAGTGCTAGCTGGGACAGTACGGTCTACACCTTC.